The TCR beta chain described here comes from a study of shared clonotypes between healthy human individuals. This clone occurred once. Its cognate antigen is unknown. The donors were all Caucasian adults (living in Nashville, Tennessee). The sorted-subset replicate PCRs were given about 200 ng DNA, which is about 30,000 T cell genomes. Clones were sequenced by immunoSEQ multiplex PCR, and TCRdb holds only the in-frame ones, with some missing. The data contain approximately 2.4 million clones, about 94% of them seen just once; the ten biggest clones take up 0.1% to 0.15%. The study's findings and limits: Of the naive CD4 clonotypes, 4% to 5% were shared across a handful of donors.

The ends were cut back, 5 bases at V and 5 bases at J, with 15 bases in the middle. This CDR3 contains 14 residues. Germline loops: CDR1 LNHDA, CDR2 SQIVND (reference sequence). The sample taken for sequencing was naive CD4+ T cells sorted from blood. Specified subset: CD45RA+ positively selected. The sequence came from a man between 18 and 29 years old in good health. This chain connects TRBV19 to TRBJ2-5, with D uncertain. The CDR3 spells CASSVPGLVETQYF. DNA for the CDR3: TGTGCCAGTAGTGTACCGGGCCTAGTGGAGACCCAGTACTTC.